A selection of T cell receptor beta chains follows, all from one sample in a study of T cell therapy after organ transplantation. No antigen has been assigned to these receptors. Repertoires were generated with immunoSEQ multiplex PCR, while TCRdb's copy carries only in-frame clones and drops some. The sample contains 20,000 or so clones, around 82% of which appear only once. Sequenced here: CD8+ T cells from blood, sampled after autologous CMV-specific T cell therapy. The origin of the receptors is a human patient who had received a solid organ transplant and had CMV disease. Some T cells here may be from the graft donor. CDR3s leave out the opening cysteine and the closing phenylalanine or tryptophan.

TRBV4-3	ASSQGWDGYT
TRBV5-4	ASKDGGYYEQY
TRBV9	ASSELSGGQYNEQF
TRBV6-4	ASSRDISNQPQH
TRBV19	ASSILAGLDNEQF
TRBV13	ASSSLGQGGSDTQY
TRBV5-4	ASSLGDYEQY
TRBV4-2	ASSRGQGFYNEQF
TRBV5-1	ASTLFGTDAYEQY
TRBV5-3	ARSSINSDRTNTIY
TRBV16	ASSDYSTDTQY
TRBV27	ASGVTYEQY
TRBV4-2	ASSVGRGVFNEQF
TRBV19	ASSIYPGGSQPQH
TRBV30	ACLNPLFSGGDTQY
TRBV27	ASSSPTGPIPYQETQY
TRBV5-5	ASSFPAPHEQF
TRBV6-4	ASSSGGTEAF
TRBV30	AWSVKGWRGYT
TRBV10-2	ASSEDSYASYEQY
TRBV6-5	ASSYPGQGNEQF
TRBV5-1	ASSLSSGGGLYNEQF
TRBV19	ASSTSDEANTEAF
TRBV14	ASSQEIAEQF
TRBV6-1	ASESEKLF
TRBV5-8	ASSLQGFSNQPQH
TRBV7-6	ASSVADRGIDTQY
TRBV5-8	ASSLTVTQPQH
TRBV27	ASSFNGLAGGRDTQY
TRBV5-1	ASSPLTGVINTEAF
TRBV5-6	ASSFTGGPTDTQY
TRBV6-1	ASSGDLTRGTFYEQY
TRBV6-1	ASSEPNTGELF
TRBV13	ASSLAKAGGHEDTQY
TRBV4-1	ASSQDVISNQPQH
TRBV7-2	ASSPRARTSGGNEQF
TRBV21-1	ASSKVRQGSNQPQH
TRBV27	ASSRGNTEAF
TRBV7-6	ASSIAGDGNTIY
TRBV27	ASSTGPNEAF
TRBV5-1	ASSLAGRNTEAF
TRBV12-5	ASGWVGTEAF
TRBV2	ASSDGFSNQPQH
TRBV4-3	ASSQVLHSGNTIY
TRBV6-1	ASGTGTGTDTQY
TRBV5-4	ASTLGGFGYT
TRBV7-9	ASSLVGRRSGNTIY
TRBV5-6	ASSLAGRTGANVLT
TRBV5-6	ASSLALGGAWNEQF
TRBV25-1	ASWTGHGYT
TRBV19	ASSTDRENSPLH
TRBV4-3	ASSQGTGEVQY
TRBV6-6	ASSYSTRGVRNEQF
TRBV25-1	ASARQGTGDLYGYT